A selection of T cell receptor beta chains follows, all from one sample in a study of blood T cell repertoires in COVID-19. Libraries were prepared by immunoSEQ multiplex PCR; TCRdb keeps only in-frame clonotypes and omits some of them. Among roughly 330,000 clones listed, roughly 90% were seen once. The sequenced sample was peripheral blood. The origin of the receptors is a man younger than 30 who had recovered from COVID-19. Both conserved end residues are part of each CDR3. A D gene is named only where the DNA matches it firmly. Only part of the rows carry a size: once, few, many, or a class if the clone is expanded.

d_gene	abundance	v_gene	j_gene	CDR3aa	CDR3nt
TRBD2	few	TRBV30	TRBJ2-3	CAWDRGLAGSTDTQYF	TGTGCCTGGGACCGGGGTTTAGCGGGAAGCACAGATACGCAGTATTTT
NA	NA	TRBV5-1	TRBJ1-6	CASRPGGQHNSPLHF	TGCGCCAGCAGACCCGGTGGGCAGCATAATTCACCCCTCCACTTT
TRBD1	NA	TRBV6-5	TRBJ1-3	CASSYHGQGEGNTIYF	TGTGCCAGCAGTTACCACGGACAGGGCGAAGGAAACACCATATATTTT
TRBD2	NA	TRBV20-1	TRBJ2-2	CSASPRGANTGELFF	TGCAGTGCTAGTCCTCGGGGGGCGAACACCGGGGAGCTGTTTTTT
NA	NA	TRBV19	TRBJ2-5	CASSIVGQLQETQYF	TGTGCCAGTAGTATAGTTGGACAGCTCCAAGAGACCCAGTACTTC
NA	NA	TRBV4-1	TRBJ2-1	CASSSGSSSYNEQFF	TGCGCCAGCAGCAGCGGCAGTAGCTCCTACAATGAGCAGTTCTTC
TRBD1	many	TRBV2	TRBJ2-7	CASSGTGGGEQYF	TGTGCCAGCAGTGGGACAGGGGGCGGCGAGCAGTACTTC
TRBD2	once	TRBV7-2	TRBJ2-7	CASSLEGLVFEQYF	TGTGCCAGCAGCTTAGAAGGACTAGTCTTCGAGCAGTACTTC
NA	NA	TRBV5-4	TRBJ1-2	CASSFVGGEYGYTF	TGTGCCAGCAGCTTTGTTGGGGGGGAGTATGGCTACACCTTC
NA	NA	TRBV11-2	TRBJ2-3	CASSLGRRVTQYF	TGTGCCAGCAGCTTAGGCCGCCGGGTTACGCAGTATTTT
TRBD2	NA	TRBV29-1	TRBJ2-1	CSVAVGSGGYNEQFF	TGCAGCGTTGCTGTGGGGTCGGGAGGTTACAATGAGCAGTTCTTC
TRBD2	few	TRBV2	TRBJ2-3	CASSLLAGGTDTQYF	TGTGCCAGCAGCCTTCTAGCGGGAGGCACAGATACGCAGTATTTT
TRBD2	NA	TRBV4-1	TRBJ2-7	CASSPPGLAINRNF	TGCGCCAGCAGCCCCCCGGGACTAGCAATAAATCGGAACTTC
NA	NA	TRBV4-2	TRBJ1-2	CASSQDLYGYTF	TGTGCCAGCAGCCAAGACCTTTATGGCTACACCTTC
NA	NA	TRBV7-2	TRBJ2-5	CASSGGGGETQYF	TGTGCCAGCAGCGGAGGGGGCGGAGAGACCCAGTACTTC
TRBD1	few	TRBV7-9	TRBJ1-4	CASSGPGQGGEKLFF	TGTGCCAGCAGCGGACCGGGACAGGGCGGTGAAAAACTGTTTTTT
TRBD1	NA	TRBV7-9	TRBJ1-2	CASQGDSHYGYTF	TGTGCCAGTCAGGGGGACTCCCACTATGGCTACACCTTC
NA	NA	TRBV7-8	TRBJ1-5	CASSLGGGQEQPQHF	TGTGCCAGCAGCTTAGGGGGAGGGCAGGAGCAGCCCCAGCATTTT
TRBD2	NA	TRBV27	TRBJ2-1	CASSRGSSYNEQFF	TGTGCCAGCAGTCGCGGGAGCTCCTACAATGAGCAGTTCTTC
NA	NA	TRBV5-1	TRBJ2-1	CASSSRGYNEQFF	TGCGCCAGCAGCTCCCGGGGTTACAATGAGCAGTTCTTC
TRBD1	few	TRBV2	TRBJ1-2	CASSGPSGGRSYGYTF	TGTGCCAGCAGTGGACCCTCAGGGGGTAGGAGCTATGGCTACACCTTC
TRBD2	NA	TRBV7-2	TRBJ2-3	CASSSGLASRTDTQYF	TGTGCCAGCAGCTCGGGACTAGCGAGCCGTACAGATACGCAGTATTTT
TRBD1	NA	TRBV19	TRBJ1-1	CASSRTGTGTSEAFF	TGTGCCAGTAGCAGAACCGGGACAGGGACGTCTGAAGCTTTCTTT
TRBD1	NA	TRBV7-9	TRBJ1-6	CASSTQGGLGRNSPLHF	TGTGCCAGCAGTACCCAGGGGGGTTTAGGGAGAAATTCACCCCTCCACTTT
NA	NA	TRBV3-1/TRBV3-2	TRBJ2-5	CASSYYGGGGETQYF	TGTGCCAGCAGCTACTACGGGGGTGGAGGGGAGACCCAGTACTTC
TRBD2	once	TRBV10-3	TRBJ2-1	CAISGTSGGSSYNEQFF	TGTGCCATCAGTGGGACTAGCGGGGGGAGCTCCTACAATGAGCAGTTCTTC
TRBD1	NA	TRBV5-5	TRBJ2-5	CASSFGDSYQETQYF	TGTGCCAGCAGCTTCGGGGACAGTTACCAAGAGACCCAGTACTTC
TRBD2	NA	TRBV7-2	TRBJ2-2	CASSQRGERGTGELFF	TGTGCCAGCAGCCAACGGGGGGAACGGGGCACCGGGGAGCTGTTTTTT
NA	NA	TRBV18	TRBJ1-1	CASSPDMNTEAFF	TGTGCCAGCTCACCGGACATGAACACTGAAGCTTTCTTT
NA	NA	TRBV7-9	TRBJ1-2	CASSPRRGWEQNYGYTF	TGTGCCAGCAGCCCACGCCGAGGGTGGGAGCAGAACTATGGCTACACCTTC
TRBD2	NA	TRBV18	TRBJ2-3	CASSPGLVAADTQYF	TGTGCCAGCTCACCCGGACTAGTTGCGGCAGATACGCAGTATTTT
TRBD1	NA	TRBV27	TRBJ1-2	CASRPVDRVNYGYTF	TGTGCCAGCAGACCCGTGGACAGGGTTAACTATGGCTACACCTTC
TRBD1	NA	TRBV30	TRBJ2-3	CAWTPGQGPADTQYF	TGTGCCTGGACTCCGGGACAGGGGCCCGCAGATACGCAGTATTTT
TRBD2	NA	TRBV29-1	TRBJ2-2	CSVRGGSTGELFF	TGCAGCGTGCGGGGAGGGTCAACCGGGGAGCTGTTTTTT
TRBD1	NA	TRBV15	TRBJ2-7	CATSRAGQGSEQYF	TGTGCCACCAGCAGAGCGGGACAGGGATCCGAGCAGTACTTC
NA	NA	TRBV29-1	TRBJ2-5	CSVEVNRQETQYF	TGCAGCGTTGAAGTTAACAGGCAAGAGACCCAGTACTTC
TRBD2	once	TRBV4-2	TRBJ2-2	CASSQASGGANTGELFF	TGTGCCAGCAGCCAAGCCAGCGGGGGGGCGAACACCGGGGAGCTGTTTTTT
NA	few	TRBV7-9	TRBJ1-2	CASSLHQSGETF	TGTGCCAGCAGCTTACACCAGTCGGGGGAAACCTTC
TRBD1	few	TRBV2	TRBJ2-7	CATRDRDPLEQYF	TGTGCCACCCGGGACAGGGACCCACTCGAGCAGTACTTC
NA	NA	TRBV24-1	TRBJ2-1	CATSARGGGQDNYNEQFF	TGTGCCACCAGTGCCCGCGGGGGCGGGCAGGATAATTACAATGAGCAGTTCTTC
TRBD2	NA	TRBV29-1	TRBJ2-1	CSVAASGVNNEQFF	TGCAGCGTTGCGGCTAGCGGGGTAAACAATGAGCAGTTCTTC
TRBD2	NA	TRBV6-5	TRBJ2-4	CASSYGTTGVNIQYF	TGTGCCAGCAGTTATGGGACTACCGGGGTGAACATTCAGTACTTC
NA	once	TRBV28	TRBJ2-1	CASSRFDPLNEQFF	TGTGCCAGCAGCCGGTTCGATCCTCTTAATGAGCAGTTCTTC
TRBD1	NA	TRBV19	TRBJ1-1	CASKGAGKPGSEAFF	TGTGCCAGTAAGGGGGCGGGGAAACCGGGGTCTGAAGCTTTCTTT
TRBD1	NA	TRBV14	TRBJ2-2	CASSQDLGTGETGELFF	TGTGCCAGCAGCCAAGATCTGGGGACAGGGGAAACCGGGGAGCTGTTTTTT
NA	few	TRBV6-5	TRBJ2-2	CASSFQGRSDTGELFF	TGTGCCAGCAGTTTTCAGGGTCGGAGCGACACCGGGGAGCTGTTTTTT
TRBD1	once	TRBV6-6	TRBJ2-1	CASSDRGQFF	TGTGCCAGCAGCGACAGGGGGCAGTTCTTC
NA	NA	TRBV3-1/TRBV3-2	TRBJ2-1	CASSAPGLQTNEQFF	TGTGCCAGCAGCGCCCCGGGACTCCAAACCAATGAGCAGTTCTTC
TRBD1	NA	TRBV6-5	TRBJ1-1	CASSQTGTGTEAFF	TGTGCCAGCTCTCAAACCGGGACAGGGACTGAAGCTTTCTTT
TRBD2	NA	TRBV10-3	TRBJ2-2	CAISDSGTSVPGELFF	TGTGCCATCAGTGATTCCGGGACTAGCGTCCCCGGGGAGCTGTTTTTT
TRBD1	NA	TRBV10-1	TRBJ2-2	CASSLTGGGGELFF	TGCGCCAGCAGCCTAACAGGGGGCGGAGGGGAGCTGTTTTTT
NA	NA	TRBV29-1	TRBJ1-2	CSVGAQGTFYGYTF	TGCAGCGTCGGGGCACAGGGTACTTTCTATGGCTACACCTTC
TRBD2	NA	TRBV5-1	TRBJ2-3	CASSSDLADLLGDTQYF	TGCGCCAGCAGCTCCGATCTAGCGGACCTTCTGGGAGATACGCAGTATTTT
TRBD2	NA	TRBV2	TRBJ2-3	CASSTGTSGVNTQYF	TGTGCCAGCAGCACCGGGACTAGCGGAGTGAATACGCAGTATTTT